This TCR beta chain was observed in a study of blood T cell repertoires in COVID-19. CDR1 and CDR2 (germline): WNHNN, SYGVQD (reference sequence). Germline trimming cut 8 bases from V and 12 bases from J; bases unmatched to any gene: 7. The CDR3 is 13 amino acids. Enrolled through a virtual design, the participants were between roughly 18 and 90 years of age and came from 24 US areas. Categorization into cohorts depended on clinical history that participants reported. Only in-frame clones appear in the TCRdb table, and some are missing; sequencing was by immunoSEQ multiplex PCR. The sample has roughly 330,000 clones; 80% to 90% are singletons.

What was sequenced was PBMCs or T cells enriched from blood (not recorded which). The sequence was collected from a woman between 18 and 29 years old who had recovered from COVID-19. The chain employs TRBV10-1 and TRBJ2-1; 13 positions match TRBD2. The CDR3 sequence: CASGRTSGSMQFF. The CDR3 region has the DNA TGCGCCAGCGGAAGGACTAGCGGGAGTATGCAGTTCTTC.